Listed here are 24 T cell receptor beta chains from one sample, sequenced in a study of blood T cell repertoires in COVID-19. Here immunoSEQ multiplex PCR was the method, and the copy in TCRdb shows in-frame clones only, minus some. The sample consists of 200,000 or so clones, under 90% of them appearing once. What was sequenced was PBMCs or T cells enriched from blood (not recorded which). These TCRs come from a woman aged 50 to 65 who had been exposed to COVID-19.

V gene TRBV6-6 combines with J gene TRBJ2-5; D is possibly TRBD2 (5 bases). From germline, CDR1 is MNHNY and CDR2 SVGAGI (reference sequence). The CDR3 has 16 residues. V was clipped by 5 bases and J by 3 bases, with 19 bases between them. CDR3 amino acids: CASSAKKVQTKETQYF. CDR3 bases: TGTGCCAGCAGTGCGAAAAAGGTTCAGACTAAAGAGACCCAGTACTTC.

The chain uses TRBV21-1 and TRBJ1-1. TRBV21-1 is a pseudogene. This CDR3 is built from 15 residues. CDR3 residues: CASRGRRPPAAEAFF. In DNA, the CDR3 is TGTGCCAGCAGAGGTCGTCGGCCCCCGGCGGCTGAAGCTTTCTTT.

V is TRBV13 and J is TRBJ1-4; D call uncertain. Germline V gene lookup returns CDR1 PRHDT and CDR2 FYEKMQ (reference sequence). V was cut by 5 bases and J by 8 bases, with 9 bases left in between. The CDR3 spans 12 residues. As DNA, the CDR3 is TGTGCCAGCAGCACCCGAGGGGAAAAACTGTTTTTT. It is translated as CASSTRGEKLFF.

V usage is TRBV2 and J usage is TRBJ2-7; 7 bases are shared with TRBD1. The trim removed 3 bases at V and 2 bases at J, leaving 4 bases unmatched. Germline lookup yields CDR1 SNHLY and CDR2 FYNNEI. This CDR3 spans 14 amino acids. The CDR3 protein is CASSDGTAAYEQYF. The CDR3 DNA reads TGTGCCAGCAGTGATGGGACAGCGGCCTACGAGCAGTACTTC. Together with reference TRBV2 and TRBJ2-7, the CDR3 gives the full variable domain: EPEVTQTPSHQVTQMGQEVILRCVPISNHLYFYWYRQILGQKVEFLVSFYNNEISEKSEIFDDQFSVERPDGSNFTLKIRSTKLEDSAMYFCASSDGTAAYEQYFGPGTRLTVT.

The V call is TRBV4-1, the J call TRBJ1-6; a possible D gene is TRBD1 (6 bases). From germline, CDR1 is MGHRA and CDR2 YSYEKL. Deletions cut 0 bases from V and 2 bases from J, with 14 bases between. The CDR3 consists of 18 residues. The CDR3 DNA reads TGCGCCAGCAGCCAAGATCTCAGGGGTATCGCCTATAATTCACCCCTCCACTTT. It is translated as CASSQDLRGIAYNSPLHF.

On this clone: This sample includes further DNA sequences coding for the same CDR3. The chain links TRBV11-2 to TRBJ1-1, with D tentatively TRBD1 (5 bases). The CDR3 contains 13 residues. From germline, CDR1 is SGHAT and CDR2 FQNNGV. V was shortened by 5 bases and J by 1 base, with 8 bases between the two germline ends. The CDR3 DNA sequence: TGTGCCAGCAGCCGTAGGGGGAACACTGAAGCTTTCTTT. It is translated as CASSRRGNTEAFF.

The chain couples TRBV5-8 to TRBJ1-2; no firm D call. V was pared by 1 base and J by 13 bases, with 11 bases between. Per germline, CDR1 SGHTS and CDR2 YDEGEE. The CDR3 consists of 11 residues. The CDR3 protein is CASSLKRACTF. Written as DNA, the CDR3 is TGTGCCAGCAGCTTGAAGAGGGCCTGCACCTTC.

The table lists this clone with a few counts. V usage is TRBV27 and J usage is TRBJ1-4; weak D call: TRBD1 (6 bases). The germline CDR1 and CDR2 sequences are MNHEY and SMNVEV (reference sequence). V lost 3 bases to trimming and J lost 4 bases, with 12 bases between them. The CDR3 spans 15 residues. Here the CDR3 DNA reads TGTGCCAGCAGTTTCACGACCAGGGGTAATGAAAAACTGTTTTTT. It codes for CASSFTTRGNEKLFF.

The rearrangement links TRBV5-4 to TRBJ1-2; D unclear. Per the germline V gene, CDR1 is SGHNT and CDR2 is YYREEE (reference sequence). The CDR3 sequence is 14 residues long. V lost 4 bases and J lost 7, with 17 bases in between. The CDR3 loop is CASSPTRFGAGYTF. For the CDR3, the DNA is TGTGCCAGCAGCCCAACGCGGTTCGGCGCTGGCTACACCTTC. Full variable domain (missing parts from reference TRBV5-4 and TRBJ1-2): ETGVTQSPTHLIKTRGQQVTLRCSSQSGHNTVSWYQQALGQGPQFIFQYYREEENGRGNFPPRFSGLQFPNYSSELNVNALELDDSALYLCASSPTRFGAGYTFGSGTRLTVV.

The rearrangement links TRBV27 to TRBJ1-6, with TRBD1 matching 9 bases. The ends lost 8 bases at V and 4 bases at J; junction bases unmatched: 3. This CDR3 spans 14 amino acids. Looked up from germline, CDR1 is MNHEY and CDR2 is SMNVEV (reference sequence). The CDR3 sequence: CASQGTGYNSPLHF. CDR3 in DNA: TGTGCCAGCCAAGGGACAGGGTATAATTCACCCCTCCACTTT.

This clone was counted only a few times. The genes are TRBV7-9 and TRBJ2-7, with D tentatively TRBD2 (6 bases). This CDR3 comprises 17 residues. V was cut by 1 base and J by 0 bases, with 16 bases left in between. CDR1 is SEHNR and CDR2 is FQNEAQ in the germline V gene (reference sequence). CDR3 nucleotides: TGTGCCAGCAGCTTAGTGGATAGCGGATACAGCTCCTACGAGCAGTACTTC. It is translated as CASSLVDSGYSSYEQYF.

This rearrangement joins TRBV18 to TRBJ1-6, with a weak D call TRBD1 (5 bases). V shed 2 bases and J shed 8 bases, with 16 bases lying between them. Germline V gene lookup returns CDR1 KGHSH and CDR2 LQKENI. The CDR3 is 16 residues long. DNA for the CDR3: TGTGCCAGCTCACCATCTTTCCCCAGGGAGGATTCACCCCTCCACTTT. Protein: CASSPSFPREDSPLHF.

This clone occurred once. The chain couples TRBV28 to TRBJ2-7; TRBD1 agrees at 7 bases. This CDR3 contains 12 residues. Germline V gives CDR1 MDHEN, CDR2 SYDVKM. CDR3 nucleotides: TGTGTGTCGACAGGGAGCTCCTACGAGCAGTACTTC. Amino acids: CVSTGSSYEQYF.

V usage is TRBV16 and J usage is TRBJ2-4; 7 bases match TRBD1. V dropped 0 bases and J dropped 6; count of bases not matched to a gene: 20. CDR3 size: 20 residues. CDR1 and CDR2 (germline): KGHSY, FQNENV. The DNA of the CDR3 is TGTGCCAGCAGCCAATCCGGGGTGGGACAGACGTATGAAAGGAGAAACATTCAGTACTTC. Protein product: CASSQSGVGQTYERRNIQYF.

The rearrangement joins TRBV7-2 to TRBJ2-3; D unclear. The CDR3 totals 15 residues. V gave up 5 bases and J gave up 3 bases, with 15 bases separating them. Germline V CDR1 and CDR2: SGHTA, FQGNSA. CDR3 sequence (DNA): TGTGCCAGCAGCATCCAACAGAAAAGAACAGATACGCAGTATTTT. It codes for CASSIQQKRTDTQYF.

This sequence joins TRBV7-2 and TRBJ2-7, with 8 bases fitting TRBD1. CDR3 length: 15 amino acids. The germline gives CDR1 SGHTA, CDR2 FQGNSA. Germline trimming cut 5 bases from V and 6 bases from J; bases unmatched to any gene: 12. DNA of the CDR3: TGTGCCAGCAGCCCTCGGACAGGGTGGGGGCTCGAGCAGTACTTC. Its translation is CASSPRTGWGLEQYF.

This chain uses TRBV6-6 with TRBJ2-7, with D possibly matching TRBD1 (5 bases). V lost 2 bases to trimming and J lost 4 bases, with 15 bases between them. Germline CDR1 and CDR2: MNHNY and SVGAGI (reference sequence). The length of the CDR3 is 15 residues. CDR3 region: CASSYLTEKGYEQYF. For the CDR3, the DNA is TGTGCCAGCAGTTACCTGACAGAAAAGGGATACGAGCAGTACTTC.

The chain is built from TRBV4-1 and TRBJ1-2; TRBD1 matches 7 bases. Unmatched junction bases numbered 11, after V lost 2 bases and J lost 5 bases. CDR3 length: 16 residues. The V gene's germline CDR1 is MGHRA and CDR2 YSYEKL. This chain's CDR3 is CASSQTLDRDRYGYTF. The CDR3 DNA reads as TGCGCCAGCAGCCAAACCTTAGACAGGGATCGTTATGGCTACACCTTC.

This chain uses TRBV27 with TRBJ2-7; D possibly corresponds to TRBD1 (6 bases). The CDR3 sequence is 15 residues long. V was trimmed by 6 bases and J by 0 bases, leaving 15 bases between them. Germline CDR1 and CDR2: MNHEY and SMNVEV (reference sequence). In DNA, the CDR3 is TGTGCCAGCAGACGTCTCGGGACAAGCTCCTACGAGCAGTACTTC. Translating gives CASRRLGTSSYEQYF.

The J gene is TRBJ1-5, the V gene TRBV2, with a weak D call TRBD1 (6 bases). CDR3 size: 14 residues. Trimming cost V 6 bases and J 7 bases, with 16 bases left between them. Germline V gives CDR1 SNHLY, CDR2 FYNNEI. CDR3 sequence: CASRNGGASQPQHF. The CDR3 DNA follows: TGTGCCAGCAGGAACGGGGGGGCATCGCAGCCCCAGCATTTT.

V is TRBV14 and J is TRBJ2-7, with 7 bases that match TRBD1. This CDR3 comprises 15 residues. V dropped 1 base and J dropped 6; count of bases not matched to a gene: 9. Germline V CDR1 and CDR2: SGHDN, FVKESK. The CDR3 bases are TGTGCCAGCAGCCAAGCTCTACAGGGGAGCGGCGAGCAGTACTTC. Its translation is CASSQALQGSGEQYF.

The chain carries TRBV7-2 and TRBJ2-3; 13 nucleotides line up with TRBD2. CDR1 is SGHTA and CDR2 is FQGNSA in the germline V gene. V lost 5 bases, J lost 5 bases, and 7 bases stayed unmatched. The CDR3 has 16 amino acids. This CDR3 reads CASSPWTSGGLDTQYF. CDR3 bases: TGTGCCAGCAGCCCTTGGACTAGCGGGGGTCTAGATACGCAGTATTTT. Variable domain in full (rest from reference TRBV7-2 and TRBJ2-3): GAGVSQSPSNKVTEKGKDVELRCDPISGHTALYWYRQSLGQGLEFLIYFQGNSAPDKSGLPSDRFSAERTGGSVSTLTIQRTQQEDSAVYLCASSPWTSGGLDTQYFGPGTRLTVL.

The chain's CDR3 is CASSLEGTGAFF. For the CDR3, the DNA is TGTGCCAGCAGCTTAGAAGGGACAGGAGCTTTCTTT. The J gene is TRBJ1-1, the V gene TRBV7-9, with 8 bases lining up with TRBD1. Looked up from germline, CDR1 is SEHNR and CDR2 is FQNEAQ (reference sequence). J was trimmed by 10 bases and V by 1 base; bases with no gene match: 2. The CDR3 has 12 amino acids.

In regard to this clone: The same CDR3 arises from other DNA sequences in this sample as well. The V gene is TRBV10-1, the J gene TRBJ1-1; D is unclear. In germline, CDR1 is WNHNN, CDR2 SYGVQD (reference sequence). V shed 0 bases and J shed 6 bases, with 8 bases lying between them. The CDR3 spans 13 residues. CDR3 loop: CASSESAGAEAFF. CDR3 nucleotides: TGCGCCAGCAGTGAGTCGGCGGGAGCTGAAGCTTTCTTT.